The T cell receptor beta chain under discussion was sequenced for a study of T cell responses to AZD1222 COVID-19 vaccine. V shed 8 bases and J shed 5 bases, with 15 bases lying between them. Germline assignment: CDR1 MNHEY and CDR2 SVGAGI. The CDR3 has 13 residues. Using immunoSEQ multiplex PCR, the repertoire was profiled, and TCRdb retains in-frame clones only, with some absent. The sample shows more than 150,000 clones, 92% of them seen only once. The gene calls are TRBV6-5 and TRBJ1-2, with D unresolved. The TCR originated in an adult who received the AZD1222 COVID-19 vaccine. Sample: peripheral blood, taken 28 days after the second AZD1222 dose. The CDR3 region is CASPAPGVYGYTF. CDR3 DNA: TGTGCCAGCCCTGCCCCGGGCGTTTATGGCTACACCTTC.